The 24 T cell receptor beta chains listed next were all sequenced from one sample in a study of blood T cell repertoires in COVID-19. Assay: immunoSEQ multiplex PCR; the TCRdb copy retains only in-frame clones and omits some. Counted here are about 380,000 clones, 75% to 90% occurring once; the ten biggest clones make up roughly 3.7%. Input material: peripheral blood. These receptors were taken from a woman aged 18-29 years with acute or convalescent COVID-19.

The chain carries TRBV6-5 and TRBJ2-1, with 9 bases identical to TRBD1. The CDR3 extends over 15 amino acids. The V segment lost 1 base and the J segment 8 bases; nucleotides outside the gene matches: 6. From germline, CDR1 is MNHEY and CDR2 SVGAGI. The DNA for the CDR3 is TGTGCCAGCAGTTACTTGGGACAGGGTGGACATGAGCAGTTCTTC. Residues: CASSYLGQGGHEQFF.

V and J are TRBV6-5 and TRBJ1-4, with D perhaps TRBD1 (6 bases). The germline V gene has CDR1 MNHEY and CDR2 SVGAGI. Trimming took off 6 bases at V and 8 bases at J, with 16 bases between the two ends. The CDR3 covers 14 residues. The CDR3 is CASRGAGAQEKLFF. Here the CDR3 DNA reads TGTGCCAGCAGGGGCGCGGGGGCGCAGGAAAAACTGTTTTTT.

The rearrangement joins TRBV27 to TRBJ1-5; D is unclear. From germline, CDR1 is MNHEY and CDR2 SMNVEV (reference sequence). The CDR3 is 15 amino acids. Trimming pared 1 base from V and 0 bases from J, leaving 7 bases between. In nucleotides, the CDR3 is TGTGCCAGCAGTTTATACACCCATAGCAATCAGCCCCAGCATTTT. Encoded protein: CASSLYTHSNQPQHF.

The genes are TRBV2 and TRBJ2-7; 7 bases are a match to TRBD2. The trim removed 7 bases at V and 0 bases at J, leaving 6 bases unmatched. The CDR3 length is 14 residues. The germline CDR1 and CDR2 sequences are SNHLY and FYNNEI. CDR3 DNA sequence: TGTGCCAGCATGGGAGGGGACGACTCCTACGAGCAGTACTTC. The encoded protein is CASMGGDDSYEQYF.

The chain is built from TRBV5-8 and TRBJ2-6, with a tentative D call TRBD1 (6 bases). V was cut by 4 bases and J by 4 bases, with 12 bases left in between. The CDR3 is made up of 15 amino acids. CDR1 and CDR2 from the germline V gene are SGHTS and YDEGEE. CDR3 region: CASSLGQPGANVLTF. The CDR3 DNA follows: TGTGCCAGCAGCCTGGGACAACCCGGGGCCAACGTCCTGACTTTC.

The chain uses TRBV30 and TRBJ2-2; 10 positions match TRBD2. Per germline, CDR1 GTSNPN and CDR2 SVGIG (reference sequence). The ends lost 4 bases at V and 5 bases at J; junction bases unmatched: 10. The CDR3 is 16 amino acids. The CDR3 sequence: CAWMPSGGFGTGELFF. In DNA form, the CDR3 reads TGTGCCTGGATGCCTAGCGGGGGTTTTGGGACCGGGGAGCTGTTTTTT.

V usage is TRBV10-3 and J usage is TRBJ1-4; 7 bases agree with TRBD1. This CDR3 comprises 15 residues. V gave up 3 bases and J gave up 3 bases; unmatched junction bases: 4. Germline CDR1 reads ENHRY; CDR2 reads SYGVKD. CDR3 nucleotide sequence: TGTGCCATCAGTGACCCCCAGGGGGCTAATGAAAAACTGTTTTTT. It is translated as CAISDPQGANEKLFF.

This clone came up once. The chain is built from TRBV29-1 and TRBJ1-2; 8 nucleotides match TRBD1. The germline V gene has CDR1 SQVTM and CDR2 ANQGSEA. With 7 bases clipped from V and 1 base from J, the junction kept 5 bases outside the gene matches. The CDR3 totals 13 residues. The CDR3 protein is CSAGTGYNYGYTF. CDR3 DNA sequence: TGCAGCGCAGGGACAGGCTATAACTATGGCTACACCTTC.

This chain uses TRBV5-8 with TRBJ2-1; D is perhaps TRBD1 (5 bases). Germline assignment: CDR1 SGHTS and CDR2 YDEGEE. The CDR3 is 15 residues long. V was pared by 0 bases and J by 2 bases, with 9 bases between. CDR3 amino acids: CASSLGQGAYNEQFF. CDR3 DNA sequence: TGTGCCAGCAGCTTGGGTCAGGGCGCCTACAATGAGCAGTTCTTC.

CDR3 DNA sequence: TGTGCCAGCAGCCCCATTGGACAGGTCTACTATGGCTACACCTTC. Translated, it gives CASSPIGQVYYGYTF. V and J are TRBV5-6 and TRBJ1-2; 7 bases agree with TRBD1. The trim removed 4 bases at V and 3 bases at J, leaving 9 bases unmatched. The germline V gene has CDR1 SGHDT and CDR2 YYEEEE. The CDR3 is made up of 15 amino acids.

CDR3 in DNA: TGCGCCAGCAGCTTGGCCGGGGTCCGGGGCACTGAAGCTTTCTTT. The encoded protein is CASSLAGVRGTEAFF. This chain uses TRBV5-1 with TRBJ1-1; D uncertain. Germline V lookup: CDR1 SGHRS, CDR2 YFSETQ. V was pared by 0 bases and J by 4 bases, with 13 bases between. CDR3 size: 15 residues.

This chain uses TRBV15 with TRBJ1-5, with D unclear. CDR1 and CDR2 (germline): LNHNV, YYDKDF (reference sequence). The CDR3 loop spans 14 amino acids. V was cut by 0 bases and J by 3 bases, with 6 bases left in between. The CDR3 bases are TGTGCCACCAGCAGAGAGGCGGACAATCAGCCCCAGCATTTT. It encodes CATSREADNQPQHF.

The rearrangement uses TRBV10-2 and TRBJ1-1; a possible D gene is TRBD1 (6 bases). The CDR3 is 14 amino acids. CDR1 is WSHSY, CDR2 SAAADI, per germline. V was shortened by 2 bases and J by 0 bases, with 7 bases between the two germline ends. The CDR3 sequence is CASSEPGVNTEAFF. CDR3 coding DNA: TGCGCCAGCAGTGAGCCAGGGGTGAACACTGAAGCTTTCTTT.

J is TRBJ2-3 and V is TRBV7-8; weak D call: TRBD2 (6 bases). The V and J ends lost 1 base and 0 bases respectively, with 11 bases between them. Germline V gives CDR1 SGHVS, CDR2 FQNEAQ. The CDR3 spans 16 residues. The CDR3 sequence: CASSLVGGTSTDTQYF. The CDR3 nucleotides read TGTGCCAGCAGCTTAGTCGGGGGAACTAGCACAGATACGCAGTATTTT.

The CDR3: CASSYQRELSEQYF. CDR3 DNA: TGTGCCAGCAGTTATCAGCGGGAACTTTCCGAGCAGTACTTC. The chain is built from TRBV6-2 or TRBV6-3 and TRBJ2-7, with 7 bases fitting TRBD2. The CDR3 has 14 amino acids. The V segment lost 3 bases and the J segment 6 bases; nucleotides outside the gene matches: 8. Germline V gene sequence: CDR1 MNHEY, CDR2 SVGEGT.

The V call is TRBV4-1, the J call TRBJ2-3, with D perhaps matching TRBD2 (5 bases). V was shortened by 4 bases and J by 6 bases, with 11 bases between the two germline ends. The CDR3 has 13 residues. The V gene's germline CDR1 is MGHRA and CDR2 YSYEKL. The CDR3 loop reads CASSLISEDTQYF. CDR3 bases: TGCGCCAGCAGCCTAATTAGCGAGGATACGCAGTATTTT.

This clone was recorded once. This chain joins TRBV19 and TRBJ1-4; no clear D. Germline V gene sequence: CDR1 LNHDA, CDR2 SQIVND (reference sequence). The CDR3 has 18 residues. V was shortened by 3 bases and J by 6 bases, with 23 bases between the two germline ends. DNA of the CDR3: TGTGCCAGTAGTATGAGTGGCAGAGCGGCCTCTGGGGATGAAAAACTGTTTTTT. As protein: CASSMSGRAASGDEKLFF. The full variable domain, rest sourced from reference TRBV19 and TRBJ1-4, is DGGITQSPKYLFRKEGQNVTLSCEQNLNHDAMYWYRQDPGQGLRLIYYSQIVNDFQKGDIAEGYSVSREKKESFPLTVTSAQKNPTAFYLCASSMSGRAASGDEKLFFGSGTQLSVL.

The V gene is TRBV7-9, the J gene TRBJ2-7; TRBD1 matches at 11 bases. CDR3 length: 15 residues. The germline gives CDR1 SEHNR, CDR2 FQNEAQ (reference sequence). The J segment lost 2 bases and the V segment lost 3 bases, leaving 3 bases of the junction unmatched. CDR3 residues: CASSFGTGGTYEQYF. The CDR3 bases are TGTGCCAGCAGCTTCGGGACAGGGGGGACCTACGAGCAGTACTTC.

The sample holds one count of this clone. A much larger clonotype is one base distant, so this may be a read error. The gene calls are TRBV5-6 and TRBJ1-1, with 9 bases aligning to TRBD1. V was pared by 5 bases and J by 4 bases, with 3 bases of the junction left unmatched. In germline, CDR1 is SGHDT, CDR2 YYEEEE. The CDR3 has 13 amino acids. The CDR3 DNA reads as TGTGCCAGCAGTTGGACAGGGGTCACTGAAGCTTTCTTT. As protein: CASSWTGVTEAFF.

The rearrangement links TRBV6-5 to TRBJ2-1; 7 positions agree with TRBD1. Unmatched junction bases numbered 6, after V lost 6 bases and J lost 4 bases. The CDR3 loop spans 14 amino acids. Germline assignment: CDR1 MNHEY and CDR2 SVGAGI. The CDR3 DNA reads TGTGCCAGCAGCCTACAGGGGCCATACAATGAGCAGTTCTTC. The encoded protein is CASSLQGPYNEQFF.

The CDR3 spells CAWSLLGQGSEQYF. The CDR3 DNA follows: TGTGCCTGGAGTCTTCTGGGACAGGGCTCCGAGCAGTACTTC. This chain connects TRBV30 to TRBJ2-7, with 9 nucleotides matching TRBD1. CDR3 length: 14 amino acids. The V gene's germline CDR1 is GTSNPN and CDR2 SVGIG (reference sequence). V lost 2 bases and J lost 6; bases outside the gene matches: 8.

This rearrangement joins TRBV19 to TRBJ1-4, with D tentatively TRBD1 (6 bases). Germline CDR1 and CDR2: LNHDA and SQIVND (reference sequence). The CDR3 has 16 residues. V was clipped by 5 bases and J by 5 bases, with 18 bases between them. The CDR3 coding sequence is TGTGCCAGTAGTCGGATCCTGGACAGAATGAATGAAAAACTGTTTTTT. Residues: CASSRILDRMNEKLFF.

The rearrangement links TRBV9 to TRBJ1-1, with D hard to call. V was clipped by 3 bases and J by 1 base, with 7 bases between them. Germline loops: CDR1 SGDLS, CDR2 YYNGEE. This CDR3 spans 13 amino acids. The CDR3: CASSAGANTEAFF. CDR3 bases: TGTGCCAGCAGCGCGGGTGCGAACACTGAAGCTTTCTTT.

The chain links TRBV6-6 to TRBJ1-2; D is possibly TRBD1 (5 bases). The CDR3 totals 13 residues. Trimming cost V 3 bases and J 8 bases, with 13 bases left between them. Germline lookup yields CDR1 MNHNY and CDR2 SVGAGI (reference sequence). This CDR3 is CASSYGRDAGYTF. The CDR3 DNA is TGTGCCAGCAGTTATGGGAGGGACGCAGGCTACACCTTC.